This entry lists 20 T cell receptor beta chains sequenced from one sample in a study of cytomegalovirus exposure and HLA in healthy donors. This PCR relied on a set of 60 Vbeta primers and 13 Jbeta primers. The method was immunoSEQ multiplex PCR; TCRdb's version includes in-frame clones alone and lacks a portion of them. The sample comprises some 150,000 clones, roughly 80% of which are singletons, and about 4.6% rests with the top ten. What was sequenced was PBMCs. These receptors were obtained from a middle-aged man in good health and CMV-seronegative.

V and J are TRBV4-3 and TRBJ1-2; D call uncertain. The CDR3 loop spans 16 amino acids. Germline V gives CDR1 LGHNA, CDR2 YSLEER. V was shortened by 0 bases and J by 5 bases, with 16 bases between the two germline ends. CDR3 loop: CASSQELGLSGYGYTF. In nucleotides, the CDR3 is TGCGCCAGCAGCCAAGAATTGGGTTTGAGCGGGTATGGCTACACCTTC.

The rearrangement uses TRBV9 and TRBJ2-6; 9 nucleotides align to TRBD2. The germline V gene has CDR1 SGDLS and CDR2 YYNGEE. The CDR3 totals 17 residues. J was trimmed by 2 bases and V by 2 bases; bases with no gene match: 5. The CDR3, as DNA: TGTGCCAGCAGCGTTTCCGGGACTAGCACTGGGGCCAACGTCCTGACTTTC. Amino acid sequence: CASSVSGTSTGANVLTF.

V usage is TRBV6-5 and J usage is TRBJ1-2; D not resolved. The germline V gene encodes CDR1 MNHEY and CDR2 SVGAGI. V was cut by 6 bases and J by 4 bases, with 15 bases left in between. The CDR3 is 14 amino acids. In nucleotides, the CDR3 is TGTGCCAGCAGACCTACAACGGGGAGCTATGGCTACACCTTC. This encodes CASRPTTGSYGYTF.

The rearrangement joins TRBV6-5 to TRBJ1-2; TRBD1 is a possible D gene (6 bases). The CDR3 totals 13 residues. V shed 2 bases and J shed 6 bases, with 10 bases lying between them. CDR1 is MNHEY, CDR2 SVGAGI, per germline. CDR3 protein: CASSYGQGNGYTF. The CDR3 DNA follows: TGTGCCAGCAGTTACGGTCAGGGGAATGGCTACACCTTC.

V gene TRBV6-1 combines with J gene TRBJ1-1, with a tentative D call TRBD1 (6 bases). Trimming removed 2 bases at V and 0 bases at J, with 10 bases between. CDR3 length equals 15 residues. Germline assignment: CDR1 MNHNS and CDR2 SASEGT. This CDR3 reads CASSENGDMNTEAFF. The CDR3 DNA follows: TGTGCCAGCAGTGAAAATGGGGACATGAACACTGAAGCTTTCTTT.

With respect to this clone: Sequence at one end of the junction differs from germline and may be a read error. CDR3 protein: CSSSHALGHPDYGYTF. CDR3 nucleotide sequence: TGTTCCAGCAGTCACGCCCTGGGACACCCCGACTATGGCTACACCTTC. The gene calls are TRBV7-9 and TRBJ1-2; the D gene is possibly TRBD1 (6 bases). The CDR3 loop spans 16 amino acids. The V gene's germline CDR1 is SEHNR and CDR2 FQNEAQ (reference sequence).

This clone occurred once. The rearrangement joins TRBV29-1 to TRBJ1-1; maybe TRBD1 (5 bases). The V and J ends lost 7 bases and 8 bases respectively, with 11 bases between them. CDR3 length: 10 amino acids. The germline gives CDR1 SQVTM, CDR2 ANQGSEA. The CDR3 reads CSADSVEAFF. Written as DNA, the CDR3 is TGCAGCGCCGACAGCGTGGAAGCTTTCTTT.

This clone occurred once. The chain is built from TRBV13 and TRBJ2-7; 10 positions agree with TRBD2. The CDR3 runs to 14 residues. V shed 5 bases, J shed 6 bases, and the junction held 7 bases outside the gene matches. From germline, CDR1 is PRHDT and CDR2 FYEKMQ (reference sequence). CDR3 sequence (DNA): TGTGCCAGCAGCAAGAGCGGGGGGGCAAGCGAGCAGTACTTC. Protein product: CASSKSGGASEQYF.

This clone was counted a single time. The rearrangement joins TRBV6-1 to TRBJ1-1; no definite D call. Trimming cost V 6 bases and J 7 bases, with 6 bases left between them. CDR3 size: 10 residues. The germline V gene encodes CDR1 MNHNS and CDR2 SASEGT. For the CDR3, the DNA is TGTGCCAGCAGAACCTATGAAGCTTTCTTT. Its translation: CASRTYEAFF.

The chain recombines TRBV2 with TRBJ1-5, with D unresolved. Germline V lookup: CDR1 SNHLY, CDR2 FYNNEI. This CDR3 spans 13 amino acids. V shed 4 bases and J shed 4 bases, with 8 bases lying between them. CDR3 nucleotides: TGTGCCAGCAGTGTGGAGGGAAATCAGCCCCAGCATTTT. Its translation is CASSVEGNQPQHF.

This chain joins TRBV19 and TRBJ2-1; TRBD1 aligns across 8 bases. CDR1 is LNHDA, CDR2 SQIVND, per germline (reference sequence). This CDR3 region has 15 residues. After removal of 7 bases from V and 6 bases from J, the junction contained 11 bases not matched to a gene. The CDR3 DNA is TGTGCCAGTACCCCTCGGTCAGGGACAGGCAATGAGCAGTTCTTC. This encodes CASTPRSGTGNEQFF.

This clone was seen a few times. J is TRBJ2-7 and V is TRBV11-2; 7 bases map to TRBD1. CDR1 SGHAT and CDR2 FQNNGV come from the germline V gene. Losses at the gene ends were 6 bases for V and 2 bases for J; bases not matched to a gene: 10. The CDR3 sequence is 15 residues long. This CDR3 is CASSSRDRAAYEQYF. CDR3 DNA sequence: TGTGCCAGCAGTTCCCGGGACAGAGCTGCCTACGAGCAGTACTTC.

The J gene is TRBJ2-5, the V gene TRBV4-1; TRBD2 agrees at 8 bases. The CDR3 sequence is 16 residues long. From germline, CDR1 is MGHRA and CDR2 YSYEKL. V gave up 0 bases and J gave up 2 bases; unmatched junction bases: 5. The CDR3 DNA reads TGCGCCAGCAGCCAAGAGGGGACTAGAGTTCAAGAGACCCAGTACTTC. Its translation: CASSQEGTRVQETQYF.

The chain uses TRBV10-3 and TRBJ2-5, with D maybe TRBD2 (5 bases). V was trimmed by 6 bases and J by 0 bases, leaving 11 bases between them. Germline V gene sequence: CDR1 ENHRY, CDR2 SYGVKD. This CDR3 contains 14 residues. CDR3 sequence (DNA): TGTGCCATCAGGGAGGCCCTACACCAAGAGACCCAGTACTTC. Its translation is CAIREALHQETQYF.

This chain connects TRBV6-5 to TRBJ2-4, with 11 bases that match TRBD1. The length of the CDR3 is 15 residues. Per the germline V gene, CDR1 is MNHEY and CDR2 is SVGAGI. The V segment lost 6 bases and the J segment 6 bases; nucleotides outside the gene matches: 7. The chain's CDR3 is CASRPPGQGGNIQYF. CDR3 DNA: TGTGCCAGCAGACCTCCGGGACAGGGGGGAAACATTCAGTACTTC.

The chain couples TRBV7-2 to TRBJ1-4; D remains ambiguous. Germline V gives CDR1 SGHTA, CDR2 FQGNSA. Trimming left V 2 bases short and J 2 bases short, with 9 bases between. The CDR3 sequence is 15 residues long. CDR3 nucleotide sequence: TGTGCCAGCAGCTTATACGGTTCTACTAATGAAAAACTGTTTTTT. This gives the protein CASSLYGSTNEKLFF.

V gene TRBV2 combines with J gene TRBJ2-5; 7 bases match TRBD2. V lost 7 bases and J lost 2; bases outside the gene matches: 7. The germline V gene has CDR1 SNHLY and CDR2 FYNNEI. The CDR3 totals 14 residues. CDR3 DNA sequence: TGTGCCAGCACGCTAGCGGTAAATCAAGAGACCCAGTACTTC. This translates into CASTLAVNQETQYF.

This clone was seen just once. This chain connects TRBV6-5 to TRBJ1-4; 7 positions match TRBD1. Germline V gene data show CDR1 as MNHEY and CDR2 as SVGAGI. Trimming removed 6 bases from V and 3 bases from J; junction bases left unmatched: 7. The CDR3 covers 15 residues. CDR3 region: CASRNTGVSNEKLFF. The CDR3 DNA reads as TGTGCCAGCAGGAATACAGGGGTGTCTAATGAAAAACTGTTTTTT.

The rearrangement joins TRBV4-1 to TRBJ2-7; TRBD2 aligns across 7 bases. This CDR3 has 15 residues. V shed 0 bases, J shed 4 bases, and the junction held 6 bases outside the gene matches. Per the germline V gene, CDR1 is MGHRA and CDR2 is YSYEKL. This chain's CDR3 is CASSQETNGGYEQYF. As DNA, the CDR3 is TGCGCCAGCAGCCAAGAAACGAACGGGGGGTACGAGCAGTACTTC.

This chain uses TRBV5-4 with TRBJ2-7, with TRBD2 matching over 7 bases. The CDR3 has 13 residues. Germline lookup yields CDR1 SGHNT and CDR2 YYREEE (reference sequence). V shed 7 bases, J shed 2 bases, and the junction held 6 bases outside the gene matches. CDR3 protein: CASGHGTTYEQYF. CDR3 nucleotide sequence: TGTGCCAGCGGTCACGGGACTACCTACGAGCAGTACTTC.